What follows are 20 T cell receptor beta chains derived from one specimen sequenced in a study of shared clonotypes between healthy human individuals. Measured with immunoSEQ multiplex PCR; TCRdb has only the in-frame clones, and not every one. Here the sample spans 450,000 to 500,000 clones, approximately 82% being singletons. The sample was PBMCs. The origin of the receptors is a woman between 35 and 50 years old in good health. Some clones in this sample may be carry-over from other donors' samples.

This clone was seen a few times. The chain carries TRBV7-2 and TRBJ2-1; possible D gene TRBD1, 5 bases. The germline V gene encodes CDR1 SGHTA and CDR2 FQGNSA. The CDR3 covers 15 residues. V lost 3 bases and J lost 5, with 14 bases in between. CDR3 nucleotide sequence: TGTGCCAGCAGCTTCCCCCGTAGGGGTAACAATGAGCAGTTCTTC. Its protein is CASSFPRRGNNEQFF. The full variable domain, completed using reference TRBV7-2 and TRBJ2-1, is GAGVSQSPSNKVTEKGKDVELRCDPISGHTALYWYRQSLGQGLEFLIYFQGNSAPDKSGLPSDRFSAERTGGSVSTLTIQRTQQEDSAVYLCASSFPRRGNNEQFFGPGTRLTVL.

The chain employs TRBV2 and TRBJ2-1, with 9 nucleotides matching TRBD2. The CDR3 consists of 15 residues. J was trimmed by 3 bases and V by 5 bases; bases with no gene match: 5. Per germline, CDR1 SNHLY and CDR2 FYNNEI. This CDR3 is CASSMREGSYNEQFF. CDR3 nucleotide sequence: TGTGCCAGCAGTATGCGGGAGGGCAGCTACAATGAGCAGTTCTTC.

V is TRBV19 and J is TRBJ1-5; 10 bases line up with TRBD1. The CDR3 has 13 residues. Germline V gene sequence: CDR1 LNHDA, CDR2 SQIVND (reference sequence). V was clipped by 11 bases and J by 4 bases; unmatched bases: 5. The CDR3 bases are TGTGCCGGAAGACAGGGGGCGAATCAGCCCCAGCATTTT. Residues: CAGRQGANQPQHF.

The chain carries TRBV2 and TRBJ2-7, with D hard to call. Germline V CDR1 and CDR2: SNHLY, FYNNEI. The V end was cut by 6 bases, the J end by 7 bases, with 10 bases between. The CDR3 has 11 residues. CDR3 sequence (DNA): TGTGCCAGCAGAGCCTCGCTAGAGCAGTACTTC. It yields the protein CASRASLEQYF.

The rearrangement links TRBV19 to TRBJ2-5, with 12 bases aligning to TRBD1. Trimming removed 5 bases from V and 5 bases from J; junction bases left unmatched: 9. The germline V gene encodes CDR1 LNHDA and CDR2 SQIVND (reference sequence). The CDR3 contains 16 residues. Here the CDR3 reads CASSLAGTGGRETQYF. CDR3 nucleotides: TGTGCCAGTAGTCTCGCCGGGACAGGGGGCAGGGAGACCCAGTACTTC.

This clone was counted only a few times. This chain joins TRBV4-2 and TRBJ2-1; TRBD2 matches 7 bases. The CDR3 is 17 residues long. V dropped 0 bases and J dropped 3; count of bases not matched to a gene: 8. The germline gives CDR1 LGHNA, CDR2 YNFKEQ. DNA for the CDR3: TGTGCCAGCAGCCAAGAGGGGGGGAGAAACTACTACAATGAGCAGTTCTTC. Protein product: CASSQEGGRNYYNEQFF.

Only a few counts were recorded for this clone. J is TRBJ2-3 and V is TRBV30; the D gene is possibly TRBD2 (5 bases). The CDR3 runs 13 residues. Trimming took off 7 bases at V and 4 bases at J, with 15 bases between the two ends. Germline CDR1 reads GTSNPN; CDR2 reads SVGIG (reference sequence). As DNA, the CDR3 is TGTGCCTCGAGCGGCGGACTGGCAGATACGCAGTATTTT. Protein sequence: CASSGGLADTQYF. Full variable domain (remainder filled in from reference TRBV30 and TRBJ2-3): SQTIHQWPATLVQPVGSPLSLECTVEGTSNPNLYWYRQAAGRGLQLLFYSVGIGQISSEVPQNLSASRPQDRQFILSSKKLLLSDSGFYLCASSGGLADTQYFGPGTRLTVL.

This clone turned up a few times. V usage is TRBV7-2 and J usage is TRBJ2-7; the match to TRBD2 covers 12 bases. The germline V gene encodes CDR1 SGHTA and CDR2 FQGNSA. The length of the CDR3 is 17 residues. The trim removed 1 base at V and 12 bases at J, leaving 16 bases unmatched. The CDR3 bases are TGTGCCAGCAGCTTAGTACGGAGCGGACTAGCGGGACAAAGCCCGTACTTC. It is translated as CASSLVRSGLAGQSPYF.

This clone was seen many times. Other nucleotide sequences from this sample produce the same CDR3. This chain uses TRBV25-1 with TRBJ1-1; 8 nucleotides align to TRBD1. The V gene end was trimmed by 5 bases and the J gene end by 1 base; junction bases not matched to a gene: 6. The CDR3 loop spans 15 amino acids. Germline CDR1 reads MGHDK; CDR2 reads SYGVNS. The CDR3 reads CASSISDRANTEAFF. As DNA, the CDR3 is TGTGCCAGCAGTATCTCGGACAGGGCGAACACTGAAGCTTTCTTT.

In nucleotides, the CDR3 is TGTGCCAGCAGCGCTCGACCAGGGACAGATACGCAGTATTTT. Protein product: CASSARPGTDTQYF. The chain joins TRBV9 to TRBJ2-3, with D perhaps TRBD1 (5 bases). The V and J ends lost 3 bases and 3 bases respectively, with 11 bases between them. In germline, CDR1 is SGDLS, CDR2 YYNGEE. There are 14 residues in the CDR3.

Only one count was recorded for this clone. The DNA of the CDR3 is TGTGCCAGCAGTGACCCGGGACAGGGGGGTGGCTACACCTTC. Translating gives CASSDPGQGGGYTF. The chain recombines TRBV28 with TRBJ1-2, with 11 nucleotides matching TRBD1. CDR1 MDHEN and CDR2 SYDVKM come from the germline V gene. Trimming took 5 bases from V and 7 from J; bases not matched to a gene: 6. The CDR3 runs to 14 residues.

The chain couples TRBV10-3 to TRBJ1-3; TRBD1 is a possible D gene (6 bases). V was trimmed by 10 bases and J by 0 bases, leaving 16 bases between them. Germline assignment: CDR1 ENHRY and CDR2 SYGVKD. The CDR3 runs 15 residues. In DNA form, the CDR3 reads TGTGCCACCCAGGACAGTTTATACTCTGGAAACACCATATATTTT. The encoded protein is CATQDSLYSGNTIYF.

This clone was seen only a few times. The J gene is TRBJ2-2, the V gene TRBV5-1, with 11 bases identical to TRBD2. V shed 1 base, J shed 5 bases, and the junction held 7 bases outside the gene matches. CDR1 is SGHRS, CDR2 YFSETQ, per germline. This CDR3 spans 17 amino acids. The CDR3 DNA reads TGCGCCAGCAGCTTGACTAGCGGGAGAACGGGGACCGGGGAGCTGTTTTTT. Its protein is CASSLTSGRTGTGELFF.

The sample holds a few counts of this clone. V usage is TRBV4-2 and J usage is TRBJ2-7; 11 bases map to TRBD2. CDR1 and CDR2 (germline): LGHNA, YNFKEQ. The CDR3 length is 16 residues. V lost 4 bases, J lost 6 bases, and 11 bases stayed unmatched. CDR3: CASSPHPTTSGIEQYF. CDR3 DNA: TGTGCCAGCAGCCCACACCCAACGACTAGCGGGATCGAGCAGTACTTC.

The rearrangement uses TRBV10-3 and TRBJ2-1; 14 bases are shared with TRBD2. Germline V gives CDR1 ENHRY, CDR2 SYGVKD. The CDR3 has 17 amino acids. Trimming at V came to 0 bases and at J to 8 bases, leaving 6 bases not matched to a gene. CDR3 in DNA: TGTGCCATCAGTGAGTCGGGACTAGCGGGAGACCCCGATGAGCAGTTCTTC. It encodes CAISESGLAGDPDEQFF.

This clone was observed a single time. V and J are TRBV9 and TRBJ1-2; D is possibly TRBD1 (6 bases). Trimming took 4 bases from V and 0 from J, leaving 13 bases between them. The germline gives CDR1 SGDLS, CDR2 YYNGEE. The CDR3 is 15 residues long. The DNA for the CDR3 is TGTGCCAGCAGCCCCGGACAGCTCCCTAACTATGGCTACACCTTC. Encoded protein: CASSPGQLPNYGYTF.

The table lists this clone with a few counts. This sequence joins TRBV16 and TRBJ2-5; D not certain. Per germline, CDR1 KGHSY and CDR2 FQNENV. V lost 1 base and J 9 bases, leaving 6 bases between the germline ends. This CDR3 is 11 amino acids long. The CDR3 region has the DNA TGTGCCAGCAGCCAATATGATTCCCAGTACTTC. Its protein product is CASSQYDSQYF.

This chain uses TRBV18 with TRBJ1-2, with D possibly being TRBD1 (6 bases). The germline gives CDR1 KGHSH, CDR2 LQKENI. Deletions cut 2 bases from V and 2 bases from J, with 12 bases between. This CDR3 region has 15 residues. CDR3 sequence reads: CASSPIPGQNYGYTF. For the CDR3, the DNA is TGTGCCAGCTCACCAATTCCGGGACAAAACTATGGCTACACCTTC. The full variable domain, in which reference TRBV18 and TRBJ1-2 provide the parts outside the CDR3, is NAGVMQNPRHLVRRRGQEARLRCSPMKGHSHVYWYRQLPEEGLKFMVYLQKENIIDESGMPKERFSAEFPKEGPSILRIQQVVRGDSAAYFCASSPIPGQNYGYTFGSGTRLTVV.

The rearrangement joins TRBV5-6 to TRBJ2-1; D not resolved. The V gene lost 0 bases and the J gene lost 5 bases, with 9 bases spanning the gap. The CDR3 length is 14 residues. Germline lookup yields CDR1 SGHDT and CDR2 YYEEEE. In DNA form, the CDR3 reads TGTGCCAGCAGCTTGGTTGGTACCCACAATGAGCAGTTCTTC. Its translation: CASSLVGTHNEQFF.

This rearrangement joins TRBV6-1 to TRBJ1-1; no clear D gene. Germline values: CDR1 MNHNS, CDR2 SASEGT. The V gene lost 4 bases and the J gene lost 1 base, with 7 bases spanning the gap. The CDR3 is 13 amino acids. CDR3 loop: CASSVGSNTEAFF. The CDR3 region has the DNA TGTGCCAGCAGTGTGGGGTCGAACACTGAAGCTTTCTTT.